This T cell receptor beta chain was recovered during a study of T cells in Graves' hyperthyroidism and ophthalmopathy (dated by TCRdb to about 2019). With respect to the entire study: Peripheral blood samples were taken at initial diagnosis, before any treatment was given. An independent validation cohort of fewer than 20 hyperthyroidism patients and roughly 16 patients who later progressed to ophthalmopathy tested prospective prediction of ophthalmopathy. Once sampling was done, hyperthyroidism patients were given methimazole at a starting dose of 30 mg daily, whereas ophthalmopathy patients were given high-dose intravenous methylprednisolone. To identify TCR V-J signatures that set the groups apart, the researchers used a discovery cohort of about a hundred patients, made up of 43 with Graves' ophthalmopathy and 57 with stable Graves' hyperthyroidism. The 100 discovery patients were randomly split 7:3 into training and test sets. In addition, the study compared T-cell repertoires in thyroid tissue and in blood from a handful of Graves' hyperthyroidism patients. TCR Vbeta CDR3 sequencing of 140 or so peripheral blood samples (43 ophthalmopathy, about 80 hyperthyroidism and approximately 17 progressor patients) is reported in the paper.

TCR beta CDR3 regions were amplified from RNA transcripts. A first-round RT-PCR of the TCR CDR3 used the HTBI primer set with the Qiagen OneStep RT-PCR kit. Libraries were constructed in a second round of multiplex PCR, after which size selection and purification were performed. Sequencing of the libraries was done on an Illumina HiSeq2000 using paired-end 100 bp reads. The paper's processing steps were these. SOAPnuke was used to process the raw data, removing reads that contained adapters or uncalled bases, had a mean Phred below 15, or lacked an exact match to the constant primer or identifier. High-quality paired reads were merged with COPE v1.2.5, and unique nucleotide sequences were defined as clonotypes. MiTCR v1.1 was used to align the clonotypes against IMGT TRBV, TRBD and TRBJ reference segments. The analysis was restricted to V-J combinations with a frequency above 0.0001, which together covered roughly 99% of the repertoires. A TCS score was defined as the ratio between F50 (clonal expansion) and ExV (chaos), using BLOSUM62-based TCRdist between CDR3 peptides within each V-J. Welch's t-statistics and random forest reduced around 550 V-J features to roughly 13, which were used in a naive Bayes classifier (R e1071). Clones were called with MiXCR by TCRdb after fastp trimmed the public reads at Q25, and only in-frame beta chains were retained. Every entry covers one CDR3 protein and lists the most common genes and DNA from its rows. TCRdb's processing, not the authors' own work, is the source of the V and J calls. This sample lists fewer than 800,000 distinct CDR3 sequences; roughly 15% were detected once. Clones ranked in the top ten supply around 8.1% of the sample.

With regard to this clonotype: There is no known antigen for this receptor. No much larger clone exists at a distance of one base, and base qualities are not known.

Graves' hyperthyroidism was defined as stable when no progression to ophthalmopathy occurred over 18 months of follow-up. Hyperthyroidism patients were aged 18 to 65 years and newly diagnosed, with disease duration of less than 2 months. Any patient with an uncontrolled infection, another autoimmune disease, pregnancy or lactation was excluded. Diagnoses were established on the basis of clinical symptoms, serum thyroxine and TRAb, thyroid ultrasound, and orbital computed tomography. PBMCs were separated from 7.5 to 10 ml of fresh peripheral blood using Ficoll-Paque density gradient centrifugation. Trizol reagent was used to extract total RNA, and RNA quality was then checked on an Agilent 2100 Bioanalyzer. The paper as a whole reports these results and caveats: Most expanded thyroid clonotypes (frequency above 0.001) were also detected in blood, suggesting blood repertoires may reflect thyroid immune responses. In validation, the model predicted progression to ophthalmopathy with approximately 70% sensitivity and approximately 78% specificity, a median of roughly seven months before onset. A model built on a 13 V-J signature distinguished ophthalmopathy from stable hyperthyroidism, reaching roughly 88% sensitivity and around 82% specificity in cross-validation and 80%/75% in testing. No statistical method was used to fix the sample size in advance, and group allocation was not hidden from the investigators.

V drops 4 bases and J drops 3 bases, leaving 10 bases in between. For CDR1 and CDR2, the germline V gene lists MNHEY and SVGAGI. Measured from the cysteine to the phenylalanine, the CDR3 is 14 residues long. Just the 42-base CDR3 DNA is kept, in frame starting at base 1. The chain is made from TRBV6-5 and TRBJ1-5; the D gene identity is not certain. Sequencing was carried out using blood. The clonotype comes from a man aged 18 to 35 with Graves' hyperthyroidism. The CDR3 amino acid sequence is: CASSSTAYNQPQHF. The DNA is TGTGCCAGCAGTTCTACAGCCTACAATCAGCCCCAGCATTTT.